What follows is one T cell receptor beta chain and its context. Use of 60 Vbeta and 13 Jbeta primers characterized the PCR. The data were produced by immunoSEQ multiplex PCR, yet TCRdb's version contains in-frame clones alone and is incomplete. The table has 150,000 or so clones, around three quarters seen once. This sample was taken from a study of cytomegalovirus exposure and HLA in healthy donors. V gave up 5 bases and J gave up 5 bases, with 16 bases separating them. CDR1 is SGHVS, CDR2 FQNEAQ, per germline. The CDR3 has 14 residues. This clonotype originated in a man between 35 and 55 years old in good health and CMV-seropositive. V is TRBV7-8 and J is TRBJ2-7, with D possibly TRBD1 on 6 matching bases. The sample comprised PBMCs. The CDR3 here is CASSPKRWGHEQYF. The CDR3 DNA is TGTGCCAGCAGCCCGAAGCGGTGGGGGCACGAGCAGTACTTC.